This T cell receptor (beta chain) was captured in a study of CXCR3-negative and CXCR3-positive naive CD8 T cells. Across the study: TRB reads totalled about 140 million, about 1.5 +/- 0.3 million per library.

General study results and limits: TRB CDR3 hydrophobicity was greater in CXCR3-positive naive cells than in CXCR3-negative naive cells.

About this clonotype: The target antigen is unknown.

CDR3 size: 14 residues. Looked up from germline, CDR1 is LNHDA and CDR2 is SQIVND (reference sequence). In preparing the TRB cDNA libraries, 5' RACE with UMI labels was used. Reprocessing the 5' RACE reads, TCRdb reports a single entry for every CDR3 protein and omits DNA. This repertoire includes 85,000 to 120,000 distinct CDR3 sequences. Sample: naive CXCR3+ CD8+ T cells from blood. Subset here: CD45RO-CCR7+CD27+CD95- naive CD8+ T cells expressing CXCR3 (TNR3+). The chain links TRBV19 to TRBJ2-7; no DNA is available, so the TRBD1 call from TCRdb remains unchecked. This sequence originates from a human donor in good health. Some clones in this sample may be carry-over from other donors' samples. The CDR3 sequence is CASSYGQGAYEQYF.